Shown below are 10 T cell receptor beta chains from a single sample sequenced in a study of identical twins. TCRdb recomputed calls from the 5' RACE reads with MiXCR, one row per CDR3 protein. The sample records around 370,000 distinct CDR3 sequences, roughly 9% being singletons. Sequencing input: naive T cells sorted from blood. These receptors were collected from a woman aged 45-60 years in good health.

The gene calls are TRBV6-1 and TRBJ2-3; 10 bases map to TRBD2. The germline V gene has CDR1 MNHNS and CDR2 SASEGT. Unmatched junction bases numbered 10, after V lost 7 bases and J lost 3 bases. The CDR3 is 16 amino acids. The DNA of the CDR3 is TGTGCCAGCAAAATTGTGGCTAGCGGGAGTACAGATACGCAGTATTTT. Translating it yields CASKIVASGSTDTQYF.

This clonotype has only a few counts. The chain recombines TRBV30 with TRBJ1-5; D might be TRBD1 (5 bases). The V and J ends lost 0 bases and 6 bases respectively, with 9 bases between them. CDR1 is GTSNPN, CDR2 SVGIG, per germline (reference sequence). The CDR3 runs 13 residues. The CDR3 spells CAWSVGVVQPQHF. For the CDR3, the DNA is TGTGCCTGGAGTGTGGGGGTCGTTCAGCCCCAGCATTTT.

This clonotype was recorded a few times. This rearrangement joins TRBV29-1 to TRBJ2-7, with 8 bases identical to TRBD2. Germline trimming cut 5 bases from V and 4 bases from J; bases unmatched to any gene: 7. The CDR3 loop spans 13 amino acids. Germline CDR1 SQVTM, CDR2 ANQGSEA. The CDR3 sequence is CSVSPGGRYEQYF. Written as DNA, the CDR3 is TGCAGCGTTTCCCCGGGCGGGAGGTACGAGCAGTACTTC.

This clonotype was counted a few times. V and J are TRBV6-5 and TRBJ2-1; D ambiguous. The V gene lost 1 base and the J gene lost 3 bases, with 4 bases spanning the gap. This CDR3 region has 13 residues. Germline V gene lookup returns CDR1 MNHEY and CDR2 SVGAGI. CDR3 amino acids: CASSYLGYNEQFF. Here the CDR3 DNA reads TGTGCCAGCAGTTACTTAGGCTACAATGAGCAGTTCTTC.

This clonotype was counted between two and nine times. J is TRBJ1-5 and V is TRBV20-1; possibly TRBD1 for D (5 bases). V lost 2 bases, J lost 7 bases, and 21 bases lay in between. The CDR3 extends over 16 amino acids. Germline V CDR1 and CDR2: DFQATT, SNEGSKA (reference sequence). DNA for the CDR3: TGCAGTGCTAGACGGCAGGGCGGCGAATTCAAACAGCCCCAGCATTTT. It translates to CSARRQGGEFKQPQHF.

The table lists this clonotype with many counts. The CDR3 DNA reads as TGTGCCAGCAGACCCACGAGCACAGATACGCAGTATTTT. It is translated as CASRPTSTDTQYF. This chain connects TRBV12-3 or TRBV12-4 to TRBJ2-3; D not certain. The CDR3 runs to 13 residues. The V gene lost 6 bases and the J gene lost 0 bases, with 7 bases spanning the gap.

This sequence joins TRBV5-1 and TRBJ2-7, with TRBD1 matching 12 bases. The CDR3 is made up of 18 amino acids. The germline gives CDR1 SGHRS, CDR2 YFSETQ. V dropped 0 bases and J dropped 2; count of bases not matched to a gene: 9. Here the CDR3 DNA reads TGCGCCAGCAGCTTGGTCCCGGGACAGGGGGCAGTCCCCTACGAGCAGTACTTC. This encodes CASSLVPGQGAVPYEQYF.

This clonotype appeared once. The V call is TRBV29-1, the J call TRBJ2-1, with TRBD2 identical over 8 bases. There are 14 residues in the CDR3. Germline CDR1 SQVTM, CDR2 ANQGSEA. V trimming: 4 bases; J trimming: 9 bases; junction bases outside the gene matches: 11. The CDR3 region has the DNA TGCAGCGTTGGTCGAGCGGGAGATGAAGGTGAGCAGTTCTTC. This translates into CSVGRAGDEGEQFF.

The sample holds a few counts of this clonotype. The chain employs TRBV6-6 and TRBJ1-1; D not resolved. CDR3 length: 11 amino acids. Trimming cost V 8 bases and J 6 bases, with 10 bases left between them. Germline V gene sequence: CDR1 MNHNY, CDR2 SVGAGI (reference sequence). The CDR3 DNA is TGTGCCAGCCGTATTGGACCTGAAGCTTTCTTT. Amino acid sequence: CASRIGPEAFF.

Ten or more counts support this clonotype. The gene calls are TRBV29-1 and TRBJ2-1, with 7 positions matching TRBD2. The germline V gene encodes CDR1 SQVTM and CDR2 ANQGSEA. V lost 1 base and J lost 4; bases outside the gene matches: 7. The CDR3 sequence is 15 residues long. The CDR3, as DNA: TGCAGCGTTGAAGCTGCTAGCGGAGTATACAATGAGCAGTTCTTC. Translating it yields CSVEAASGVYNEQFF.